The 5 T cell receptor beta chains listed next were all sequenced from one sample in a study of blood T cell repertoires in COVID-19 (dated by TCRdb to the early 2020s). Libraries were made using the immunoSEQ multiplex PCR assay. TCRdb provides this immuneACCESS table in a form limited to in-frame rearrangements. Some clones are lacking; in checked studies, under half of them reflect an unresolved V gene, and why the rest are absent is not known. The sample data list 95,000 or so clones, and roughly 79% of these were observed just once. The top ten clones comprise approximately 4.6% of the sample. Sequencing was done on a sample of peripheral blood. All receptors derive from a man older than 75 with COVID-19, enrolled during active disease.

The chain links TRBV7-2 to TRBJ1-5; D uncertain. V was shortened by 2 bases and J by 6 bases, with 11 bases between the two germline ends. Germline-derived CDR1 and CDR2 are SGHTA and FQGNSA. The CDR3 runs to 14 residues. The CDR3 coding sequence is TGTGCCAGCAGCTTACGAGGTGCGGGTCAGCCCCAGCATTTT. Residues: CASSLRGAGQPQHF.

Only one count was recorded for this clone. The V gene is TRBV5-1, the J gene TRBJ2-2, with 8 bases lining up with TRBD1. Trimming removed 4 bases from V and 10 bases from J; junction bases left unmatched: 12. The CDR3 is 15 amino acids. CDR1 and CDR2 from the germline V gene are SGHRS and YFSETQ. For the CDR3, the DNA is TGCGCCAGCAGCCAAGATGGACAGGGTTTGACGGAGCTGTTTTTT. Translated, it gives CASSQDGQGLTELFF.

In the case of this clone: Other DNA sequences in this specimen translate into the identical CDR3. V and J are TRBV6-2 or TRBV6-3 and TRBJ2-5, with D possibly matching TRBD2 (6 bases). Germline CDR1 MNHEY, CDR2 SVGEGT. V was clipped by 5 bases and J by 2 bases, with 18 bases between them. CDR3 length: 16 amino acids. The CDR3 nucleotides are TGTGCCAGCAGTCGGGTGGCGGGGCGGCGTCAAGAGACCCAGTACTTC. Encoded protein: CASSRVAGRRQETQYF.

CDR3 sequence (DNA): TGTGCCACCAGCCTAGAGGGGGGGCCGCCCTATAATTCACCCCTCCACTTT. Amino acids: CATSLEGGPPYNSPLHF. This chain uses TRBV15 with TRBJ1-6, with a possible D match to TRBD1 (6 bases). CDR1 is LNHNV and CDR2 is YYDKDF in the germline V gene (reference sequence). CDR3 size: 17 residues. V lost 5 bases, J lost 2 bases, and 16 bases lay in between.

The V and J genes are TRBV30 and TRBJ1-1, with no clear D. This CDR3 is 13 amino acids long. Germline-derived CDR1 and CDR2 are GTSNPN and SVGIG (reference sequence). V gave up 2 bases and J gave up 2 bases, with 9 bases separating them. CDR3 amino acids: CAWSLVRNTEAFF. For the CDR3, the DNA is TGTGCCTGGAGTTTGGTCAGAAACACTGAAGCTTTCTTT.